This T cell receptor (beta chain) was obtained from a study of control samples from healthy donors and cancer patients. Looked up from germline, CDR1 is ENHRY and CDR2 is SYGVKD. The CDR3 runs 17 residues. Unmatched junction bases numbered 6, after V lost 0 bases and J lost 4 bases. Assay: immunoSEQ multiplex PCR; the TCRdb copy retains only in-frame clones and omits some. The data contain some 130,000 clones, approximately 95% of them seen just once; the ten biggest clones take up 3.6%. The sequence was obtained from a man aged 30 to 45 in good health. The chain is built from TRBV10-3 and TRBJ1-5, with TRBD1 identical over 10 bases. Sequencing was done on a sample of blood. CDR3 region: CAISESSGTGDNQPQHF. DNA of the CDR3: TGTGCCATCAGTGAGTCCTCCGGGACAGGGGATAATCAGCCCCAGCATTTT.